A single sample gave rise to the 4 T cell receptor beta chains below, sequenced in a study of shared clonotypes between healthy human individuals. TCRdb keeps only in-frame clones here, not all; method: immunoSEQ multiplex PCR. The sample lists about 2.4 million clones, approximately 93% occurring once. Sequenced input: naive CD4+ T cells from PBMCs. Subset: CD45RA+ positively selected. The receptors were gathered from a man between 18 and 29 years old in good health. Some clones in this sample may be carry-over from other donors' samples.

In the case of this clone: Other nucleotide sequences in the sample specify the same CDR3. This sequence joins TRBV5-1 and TRBJ2-2, with D possibly being TRBD2 (6 bases). V lost 0 bases to trimming and J lost 0 bases, with 6 bases between them. This CDR3 is built from 15 residues. Germline V gene sequence: CDR1 SGHRS, CDR2 YFSETQ. This chain's CDR3 is CASSLVAANTGELFF. The CDR3 DNA sequence: TGCGCCAGCAGCTTGGTAGCGGCGAACACCGGGGAGCTGTTTTTT. Complete variable domain (other parts from reference TRBV5-1 and TRBJ2-2): KAGVTQTPRYLIKTRGQQVTLSCSPISGHRSVSWYQQTPGQGLQFLFEYFSETQRNKGNFPGRFSGRQFSNSRSEMNVSTLELGDSALYLCASSLVAANTGELFFGEGSRLTVL.

V usage is TRBV28 and J usage is TRBJ2-6; D gene uncertain. The CDR3 sequence is 18 residues long. In germline, CDR1 is MDHEN, CDR2 SYDVKM. The V end was cut by 3 bases, the J end by 0 bases, with 15 bases between. CDR3 coding DNA: TGTGCCAGCAGTTTTATGTTGACCGCACACTCTGGGGCCAACGTCCTGACTTTC. It translates to CASSFMLTAHSGANVLTF.

This chain links TRBV6-5 with TRBJ2-2; D is undetermined. Germline assignment: CDR1 MNHEY and CDR2 SVGAGI. CDR3 length: 12 amino acids. V dropped 8 bases and J dropped 4 bases, with 8 bases sitting between them. CDR3 nucleotides: TGTGCCAGCGCCCCCACCACCGGGGAGCTGTTTTTT. Its translation is CASAPTTGELFF.

The chain is built from TRBV7-3 and TRBJ2-2; D might be TRBD1 or TRBD2, each matching 5 bases. Germline CDR1 SGHTA, CDR2 FQGTGA. This CDR3 region has 13 residues. V was cut by 3 bases and J by 4 bases, with 6 bases left in between. In nucleotides, the CDR3 is TGTGCCAGCAGCTTCGGGGCCACCGGGGAGCTGTTTTTT. Protein product: CASSFGATGELFF.